This T cell receptor beta chain was sequenced for a study of tumor and adjacent non-tumor tissue in lung cancer. This clonotype was detected ten times or more. RNA was extracted from bulk tissue without any cell sorting. Distant lung tissue was collected more than 3 cm away from the tumor edge. Germline trimming cut 6 bases from V and 4 bases from J; bases unmatched to any gene: 8. The CDR3 is 14 residues long. The germline gives CDR1 MNHNY, CDR2 SVGAGI (reference sequence). A modified ARM-PCR protocol with three rounds of nested PCR amplified TCRbeta. TCRdb fed the multiplex PCR reads into MiXCR, producing one record per CDR3 protein. In the table there are 50,000 to 70,000 distinct CDR3 sequences, about 56% of which are singletons.

The material sequenced was distant non-tumor lung tissue. V is TRBV6-6 and J is TRBJ1-1; TRBD1 matches 7 bases. The TCR was taken from a man between 65 and 85 years old with non-small cell lung cancer. The CDR3 DNA reads as TGTGCCAGCAGCAAGACAGGGTTTAGCACTGAAGCTTTCTTT. Amino acid sequence: CASSKTGFSTEAFF.